Presented here are 14 T cell receptor beta chains from one specimen sequenced in a study of low-dose radiotherapy and immunotherapy resistance in tumors. Covering alpha and beta chains, TRAV- and TRBV-specific primers were used for the first-strand cDNA. The authors ran around 22 PCR cycles to amplify TCRs with a constant-region primer and V-primer adapter. TCRdb reanalysed the reads using MiXCR and keeps one entry per CDR3 protein. The top ten hold about a tenth of the sample, which has 35,000 to 45,000 distinct CDR3 sequences, around a quarter seen once. Time point reported: after trial treatment. Treatment given: LDRT plus nivolumab, ipilimumab, low-dose cyclophosphamide and aspirin (RACIN trial). This specimen was PBMCs, taken after low-dose radiotherapy plus immunotherapy. Every receptor here comes from a male donor with prostate cancer.

This clonotype has only a few counts. V gene TRBV5-1 combines with J gene TRBJ1-1, with a possible D match to TRBD1 (5 bases). The V end lost 7 bases, the J end lost 6 bases, and 13 bases lay between the germline ends. This CDR3 has 12 residues. Germline CDR1 and CDR2: SGHRS and YFSETQ. The CDR3 sequence: CASWGGTAEAFF. The CDR3 coding sequence is TGCGCCAGCTGGGGGGGTACCGCTGAAGCTTTCTTT.

This clonotype appeared a few times. One base separates it from a far larger clone, so it is likely a read error. The genes are TRBV7-6 and TRBJ2-7, with a tentative D call TRBD2 (5 bases). Germline assignment: CDR1 SGHVS and CDR2 FNYEAQ. The CDR3 contains 15 residues. The V end was cut by 5 bases, the J end by 7 bases, with 21 bases between. The CDR3 region is CASSPGDFAGAEQYF. CDR3 DNA sequence: TGTGCCAGCAGCCCAGGAGACTTCGCGGGCGCTGAGCAGTACTTC. The full variable domain, with the rest looked up from reference TRBV7-6 and TRBJ2-7, is GAGVSQSPRYKVTKRGQDVALRCDPISGHVSLYWYRQALGQGPEFLTYFNYEAQQDKSGLPNDRFSAERPEGSISTLTIQRTEQRDSAMYRCASSPGDFAGAEQYFGPGTRLTVT.

With respect to this clonotype: A far larger clone is off by one base, so a read error is likely. V is TRBV6-8 and J is TRBJ2-7, with 8 nucleotides matching TRBD2. The germline V gene encodes CDR1 MNHGY and CDR2 SAAAGT. The CDR3 is 15 residues long. The CDR3 DNA reads as TGTGCCAGCCGGGTGCCGCGGGGGGCCTCCTACGAGCAGTGCTTC. Amino acids: CASRVPRGASYEQCF.

This clonotype was seen more than once but under ten times. This rearrangement joins TRBV5-1 to TRBJ1-6, with a possible D match to TRBD1 (6 bases). The CDR3 spans 14 residues. V was trimmed by 4 bases and J by 7 bases, leaving 12 bases between them. Germline-derived CDR1 and CDR2 are SGHRS and YFSETQ. The CDR3 protein is CASSPDRKNSPLHF. CDR3 nucleotide sequence: TGCGCCAGCAGCCCCGACAGGAAAAATTCACCCCTCCACTTT.

V gene TRBV28 combines with J gene TRBJ1-5; TRBD1 agrees at 7 bases. V trimming: 5 bases; J trimming: 0 bases; junction bases outside the gene matches: 7. From germline, CDR1 is MDHEN and CDR2 SYDVKM. The CDR3 is made up of 16 amino acids. CDR3 region: CASSRQGTVSNQPQHF. Written as DNA, the CDR3 is TGTGCCAGCAGTCGACAGGGAACGGTTAGCAATCAGCCCCAGCATTTT.

In this sample, this clonotype turned up a few times. The rearrangement uses TRBV6-6 and TRBJ1-5; TRBD1 matches at 11 bases. Unmatched junction bases numbered 2, after V lost 4 bases and J lost 6 bases. The CDR3 consists of 14 residues. From germline, CDR1 is MNHNY and CDR2 SVGAGI (reference sequence). CDR3 DNA: TGTGCCAGCAGTTGGACAGGGGGCGGTCAGCCCCAGCATTTT. Amino acids: CASSWTGGGQPQHF.

A word on this clonotype: A far larger clone lies a single base away; this is likely a read error. This rearrangement joins TRBV5-4 to TRBJ2-7; D gene uncertain. CDR3 length equals 11 residues. Trimming removed 4 bases at V and 7 bases at J, with 9 bases between. The germline V gene encodes CDR1 SGHNT and CDR2 YYREEE (reference sequence). The CDR3 DNA reads as TGTGCCAGCAGCCAAGACAAGGAGCAGTACTTC. It yields the protein CASSQDKEQYF.

This clonotype was seen only a few times. The chain links TRBV30 to TRBJ2-7; 8 bases are shared with TRBD2. The germline V gene has CDR1 GTSNPN and CDR2 SVGIG (reference sequence). The CDR3 length is 17 residues. With V trimmed by 2 bases and J by 2 bases, 14 bases remained unmatched. CDR3 nucleotides: TGTGCCTGGAGTCCCCGTTTGTTGGGTAGCGGGGCCTACGAGCAGTACTTC. Encoded protein: CAWSPRLLGSGAYEQYF.

This clonotype was counted at least ten times. The chain recombines TRBV14 with TRBJ2-3; D is uncertain. Germline V lookup: CDR1 SGHDN, CDR2 FVKESK. V lost 1 base and J lost 4, with 9 bases in between. The CDR3 is 14 residues long. Written as DNA, the CDR3 is TGTGCCAGCAGCCAAGCGGGCAGTCCAGATACGCAGTATTTT. Translated, it gives CASSQAGSPDTQYF. The full variable domain, rest sourced from reference TRBV14 and TRBJ2-3, is EAGVTQFPSHSVIEKGQTVTLRCDPISGHDNLYWYRRVMGKEIKFLLHFVKESKQDESGMPNNRFLAERTGGTYSTLKVQPAELEDSGVYFCASSQAGSPDTQYFGPGTRLTVL.

There are many counts of this clonotype. The chain links TRBV29-1 to TRBJ1-1; 7 nucleotides align to TRBD1. CDR1 and CDR2 (germline): SQVTM, ANQGSEA. CDR3 length: 14 residues. V shed 4 bases, J shed 5 bases, and the junction held 10 bases outside the gene matches. CDR3: CSVGGGRGKTEAFF. CDR3 sequence (DNA): TGCAGCGTTGGGGGGGGCAGGGGGAAAACTGAAGCTTTCTTT. Full variable domain (missing parts from reference TRBV29-1 and TRBJ1-1): SAVISQKPSRDICQRGTSLTIQCQVDSQVTMMFWYRQQPGQSLTLIATANQGSEATYESGFVIDKFPISRPNLTFSTLTVSNMSPEDSSIYLCSVGGGRGKTEAFFGQGTRLTVV.

At least ten counts were recorded for this clonotype. This chain connects TRBV6-1 to TRBJ2-7; D may be TRBD1 (5 bases). Trimming removed 5 bases at V and 7 bases at J, with 12 bases between. This CDR3 is 12 amino acids long. Germline-derived CDR1 and CDR2 are MNHNS and SASEGT. DNA for the CDR3: TGTGCCAGCAGTCAGGGTTCGAAGGAGCAGTACTTC. Its protein is CASSQGSKEQYF.

This clonotype was observed many times. The V call is TRBV20-1, the J call TRBJ2-1, with 9 bases fitting TRBD2. The CDR3 consists of 14 residues. The V gene end was trimmed by 5 bases and the J gene end by 7 bases; junction bases not matched to a gene: 9. Per the germline V gene, CDR1 is DFQATT and CDR2 is SNEGSKA (reference sequence). CDR3 region: CSAPSGGPRNEQFF. CDR3 coding DNA: TGCAGTGCTCCGAGCGGGGGGCCAAGGAATGAGCAGTTCTTC.

This chain connects TRBV28 to TRBJ1-6; the match to TRBD1 covers 10 bases. V trimming: 2 bases; J trimming: 8 bases; junction bases outside the gene matches: 3. In germline, CDR1 is MDHEN, CDR2 SYDVKM. The CDR3 covers 15 residues. CDR3 sequence (DNA): TGTGCCAGCAGTTTACCCGGGACAGGGGATTCACCCCTCCACTTT. It is translated as CASSLPGTGDSPLHF.

This clonotype was picked up many times. The CDR3 sequence is CASSSRAGYGYTF. CDR3 in DNA: TGTGCCAGCAGCTCACGGGCAGGATATGGCTACACCTTC. This chain uses TRBV7-9 with TRBJ1-2; no clear D gene. CDR1 and CDR2 (germline): SEHNR, FQNEAQ (reference sequence). This CDR3 is built from 13 residues. V lost 4 bases to trimming and J lost 5 bases, with 11 bases between them.